This TCR beta chain originates from a study of T cells in tuberculosis. Across the whole study: CD1B tetramers identified T cells specific for mycobacterial lipid GMM.

CDR1 and CDR2 (germline): MDHEN, SYDVKM. V lost 5 bases, J lost 4 bases, and 7 bases stayed unmatched. The CDR3 runs 14 residues. Using immunoSEQ multiplex PCR, the repertoire was profiled, and TCRdb retains in-frame clones only, with some absent. The table has tens of thousands of clones, 80% to 95% seen once. Tuberculin skin test and IGRA determined adolescents' latent tuberculosis status at entry. Study-level findings and limits: Active tuberculosis TCR-alpha repertoires lay closer to GMM-specific TCRs than IGRA-negative controls, suggesting clonal expansion.

As to this clone: Its matching antigen is unknown.

This sequence was found in a donor between 10 and 35 years old with latent tuberculosis or without tuberculosis infection. Some clones in this sample may be carry-over from other donors' samples. The chain couples TRBV28 to TRBJ2-7, with 8 bases aligning to TRBD1. Sequenced material: PBMCs. The chain's CDR3 is CASSTGTGIYEQYF. CDR3 DNA: TGTGCCAGCAGTACCGGGACAGGAATTTACGAGCAGTACTTC.